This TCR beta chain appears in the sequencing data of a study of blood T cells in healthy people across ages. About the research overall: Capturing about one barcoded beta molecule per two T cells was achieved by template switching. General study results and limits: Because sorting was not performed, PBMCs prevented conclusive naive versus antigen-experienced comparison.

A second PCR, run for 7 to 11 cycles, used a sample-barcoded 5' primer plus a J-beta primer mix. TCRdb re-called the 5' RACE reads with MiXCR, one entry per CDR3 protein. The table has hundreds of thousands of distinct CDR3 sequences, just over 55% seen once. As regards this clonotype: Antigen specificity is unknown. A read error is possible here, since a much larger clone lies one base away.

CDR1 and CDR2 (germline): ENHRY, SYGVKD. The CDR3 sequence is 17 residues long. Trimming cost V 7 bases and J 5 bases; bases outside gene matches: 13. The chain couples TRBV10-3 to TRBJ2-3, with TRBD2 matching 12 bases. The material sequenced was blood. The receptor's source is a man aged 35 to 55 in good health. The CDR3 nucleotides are TGTGCCATCATGGCTAGCGGGAGGGTTTTCGGCATAGATACGCAGTATTTT. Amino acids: CAIMASGRVFGIDTQYF.